These 8 T cell receptor beta chains originate from one sample sequenced in a study of CD8 T cells in Susac syndrome. RNA totalling about 0.5 to 1 ug underwent reverse transcription with random hexamers. MiXCR was run by TCRdb on the immunoSEQ multiplex PCR reads, yielding one entry per CDR3 protein. The table has approximately 77,000 distinct CDR3 sequences, roughly 91% seen once. Sequencing input: CD4+ T cells from PBMCs. The receptors were sampled from a human donor with Susac syndrome.

This chain connects TRBV27 to TRBJ2-2, with 11 bases aligning to TRBD2. Germline trimming cut 6 bases from V and 0 bases from J; bases unmatched to any gene: 6. Per the germline V gene, CDR1 is MNHEY and CDR2 is SMNVEV (reference sequence). The CDR3 has 17 amino acids. CDR3 residues: CASSATSGAPNTGELFF. The CDR3 coding sequence is TGTGCCAGCAGCGCGACTAGCGGGGCACCGAACACCGGGGAGCTGTTTTTT.

V and J are TRBV9 and TRBJ1-2, with 9 bases lining up with TRBD1. Germline CDR1 SGDLS, CDR2 YYNGEE. The CDR3 consists of 15 residues. Trimming took 3 bases from V and 1 from J; bases not matched to a gene: 4. CDR3 loop: CASSAQDRGNYGYTF. The CDR3 DNA sequence: TGTGCCAGCAGCGCCCAGGACAGGGGTAACTATGGCTACACCTTC.

The rearrangement links TRBV7-2 to TRBJ1-4; perhaps TRBD1 as D (5 bases). V was clipped by 3 bases and J by 0 bases, with 11 bases between them. This CDR3 comprises 16 residues. CDR1 is SGHTA, CDR2 FQGNSA, per germline. CDR3 sequence: CASSLGRIATNEKLFF. The CDR3 coding sequence is TGTGCCAGCAGCTTGGGACGGATTGCAACTAATGAAAAACTGTTTTTT.

The rearrangement joins TRBV7-9 to TRBJ1-5; 8 bases align to TRBD1. Germline values: CDR1 SEHNR, CDR2 FQNEAQ (reference sequence). V trimming: 5 bases; J trimming: 6 bases; junction bases outside the gene matches: 6. The CDR3 contains 14 residues. The CDR3 loop reads CASSRTGMGQPQHF. The CDR3 DNA reads as TGTGCCAGCAGCCGGACAGGGATGGGTCAGCCCCAGCATTTT.

This clonotype was picked up a small number of times. A read error may account for a junction end that differs from germline. This chain links TRBV5-1 with TRBJ2-1; D possibly corresponds to TRBD2 (5 bases). The CDR3 consists of 15 residues. Germline V gene lookup returns CDR1 SGHRS and CDR2 YFSETQ. The CDR3 DNA is TGTGCCAGCAGCTTGGAAGGGAGCTCCTACAATGAGCAGTTCTTC. Its translation: CASSLEGSSYNEQFF.

The chain employs TRBV12-3 or TRBV12-4 and TRBJ1-3; 9 bases line up with TRBD1. The CDR3 covers 17 residues. V was clipped by 7 bases and J by 1 base; unmatched bases: 11. The CDR3 DNA follows: TGTGCCAGCATTATCGGACAGGGGAGGGAATCTGGAAACACCATATATTTT. Protein sequence: CASIIGQGRESGNTIYF.

There are a few counts of this clonotype. The chain uses TRBV11-3 and TRBJ2-5; no definite D call. Trimming left V 0 bases short and J 2 bases short, with 13 bases between. CDR1 and CDR2 (germline): SGHNT, YENEEA. This CDR3 has 16 amino acids. CDR3 DNA: TGTGCCAGCAGCTTAGATCTAGGGCGAGCTCAAGAGACCCAGTACTTC. It encodes CASSLDLGRAQETQYF. The whole variable domain, remainder taken from reference TRBV11-3 and TRBJ2-5, is EAGVVQSPRYKIIEKKQPVAFWCNPISGHNTLYWYLQNLGQGPELLIRYENEEAVDDSQLPKDRFSAERLKGVDSTLKIQPAELGDSAVYLCASSLDLGRAQETQYFGPGTRLLVL.

The gene calls are TRBV20-1 and TRBJ2-1; D is possibly TRBD2 (6 bases). CDR1 and CDR2 from the germline V gene are DFQATT and SNEGSKA (reference sequence). With 6 bases removed from V and 7 bases from J, the gap between germline ends came to 19 bases. There are 14 residues in the CDR3. In nucleotides, the CDR3 is TGCAGTGCCCCCTCCCCGATGGCGGGGAATGAGCAGTTCTTC. This translates into CSAPSPMAGNEQFF.